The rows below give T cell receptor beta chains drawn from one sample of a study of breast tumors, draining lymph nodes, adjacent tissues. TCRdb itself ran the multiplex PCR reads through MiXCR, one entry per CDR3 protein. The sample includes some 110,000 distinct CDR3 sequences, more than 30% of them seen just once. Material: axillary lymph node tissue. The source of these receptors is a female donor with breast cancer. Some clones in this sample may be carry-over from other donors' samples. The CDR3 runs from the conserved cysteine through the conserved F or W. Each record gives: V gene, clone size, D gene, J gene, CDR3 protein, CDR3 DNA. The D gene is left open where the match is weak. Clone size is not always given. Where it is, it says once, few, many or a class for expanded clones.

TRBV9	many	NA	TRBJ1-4	CASSVGTAGPEKLFF	TGTGCCAGCAGCGTAGGGACGGCGGGTCCAGAAAAACTGTTTTTT
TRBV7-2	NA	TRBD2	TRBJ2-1	CASSSGGWTSGYNEQFF	TGTGCCAGCAGCTCGGGAGGTTGGACTAGCGGTTACAATGAGCAGTTCTTC
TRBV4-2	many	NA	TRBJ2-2	CASSQDPGNTGELFF	TGTGCCAGCAGCCAAGATCCTGGGAACACCGGGGAGCTGTTTTTT
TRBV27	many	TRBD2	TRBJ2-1	CASSLSPSGSSYNEQFF	TGTGCCAGCAGTTTATCGCCTAGCGGGAGCTCCTACAATGAGCAGTTCTTC
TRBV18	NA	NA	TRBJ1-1	CASSPNTDTEAFF	TGTGCCAGCTCACCGAATACGGACACTGAAGCTTTCTTT
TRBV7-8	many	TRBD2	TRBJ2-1	CASSLRPGTTYNEQFF	TGTGCCAGCAGCTTAAGACCCGGGACTACATACAATGAGCAGTTCTTC
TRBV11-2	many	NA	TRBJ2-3	CASSQPWASSTDTQYF	TGTGCCAGCAGCCAACCTTGGGCTAGCAGCACAGATACGCAGTATTTT
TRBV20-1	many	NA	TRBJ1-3	CSADDTAGNTIYF	TGCAGTGCTGACGACACGGCTGGAAACACCATATATTTT
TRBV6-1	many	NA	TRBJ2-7	CASLRLPGADSYEQYF	TGTGCCAGCCTACGACTCCCCGGAGCGGACTCCTACGAGCAGTACTTC
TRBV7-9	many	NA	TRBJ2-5	CASSPYKTQYF	TGTGCCAGCAGCCCCTACAAGACCCAGTACTTC
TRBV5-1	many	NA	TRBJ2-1	CASSLDGEQFF	TGCGCCAGCAGCCTAGACGGTGAGCAGTTCTTC
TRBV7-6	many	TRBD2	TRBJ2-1	CASSLRVAGGPYNEQFF	TGTGCCAGCAGCTTAAGGGTAGCGGGAGGCCCCTACAATGAGCAGTTCTTC
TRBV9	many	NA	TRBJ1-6	CASNILDSPLHF	TGTGCCAGCAACATCCTAGATTCACCCCTCCACTTT
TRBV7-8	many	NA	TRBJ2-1	CASSLAGVYNEQFF	TGTGCCAGCAGCTTAGCGGGAGTCTACAATGAGCAGTTCTTC
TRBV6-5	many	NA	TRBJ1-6	CASSYSKGVYNSPLHF	TGTGCCAGCAGTTACTCGAAAGGGGTTTACAATTCACCCCTCCACTTT
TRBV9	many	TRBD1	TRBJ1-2	CASSAMDRSNYGYTF	TGTGCCAGCAGCGCGATGGACAGGTCTAACTATGGCTACACCTTC
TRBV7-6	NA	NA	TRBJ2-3	CASSLVSTGTQYF	TGCGCCAGCAGCTTGGTTAGCACAGGTACGCAGTATTTT
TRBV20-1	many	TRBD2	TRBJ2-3	CSAIPSSGRTDTQYF	TGCAGTGCAATTCCCTCGAGCGGGAGGACAGATACGCAGTATTTT
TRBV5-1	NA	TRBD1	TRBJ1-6	CASSRQPRDSDNSPLHF	TGCGCCAGCAGCCGGCAGCCCCGGGACAGCGACAATTCACCCCTCCACTTT
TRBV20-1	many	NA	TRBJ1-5	CSAREGGRNQPQHF	TGCAGTGCTAGAGAGGGGGGGCGCAATCAGCCCCAGCATTTT
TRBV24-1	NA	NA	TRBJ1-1	CATRASPGGEAFF	TGTGCCACCAGAGCTTCTCCGGGGGGTGAAGCTTTCTTT
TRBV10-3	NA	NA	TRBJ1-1	CAISDGGPNTEAFF	TGTGCCATCAGTGATGGAGGACCGAACACTGAAGCTTTCTTT
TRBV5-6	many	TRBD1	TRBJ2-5	CASSLRWTGGEETQYF	TGTGCCAGCAGCTTGAGGTGGACAGGGGGCGAAGAGACCCAGTACTTC
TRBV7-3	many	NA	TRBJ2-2	CASSPRPGELFF	TGTGCCAGCAGCCCCCGACCCGGGGAGCTGTTTTTT
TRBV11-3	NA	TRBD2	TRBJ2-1	CASSPGLAGYNEQFF	TGTGCCAGCAGCCCGGGACTAGCGGGTTACAATGAGCAGTTCTTC
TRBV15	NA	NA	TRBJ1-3	CATSRDRASGNTIYF	TGTGCCACCAGCAGAGACAGGGCATCTGGAAACACCATATATTTT
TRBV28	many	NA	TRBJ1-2	CASSIQGNYGYTF	TGTGCCAGCAGCATCCAGGGGAACTATGGCTACACCTTC
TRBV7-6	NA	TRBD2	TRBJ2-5	CASSLSSGGETQYF	TGTGCCAGCAGCTTAAGTAGCGGGGGAGAGACCCAGTACTTC
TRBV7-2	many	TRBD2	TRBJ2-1	CASSPRVSSGAYNEQFF	TGTGCCAGCAGCCCGAGGGTGTCTAGCGGGGCCTACAATGAGCAGTTCTTC
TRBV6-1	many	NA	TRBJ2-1	CASKRDGSSNEQFF	TGTGCCAGCAAGAGGGACGGGAGTTCGAATGAGCAGTTCTTC
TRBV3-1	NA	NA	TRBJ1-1	CASSQNGVTEAFF	TGTGCCAGCAGCCAAAACGGCGTCACTGAAGCTTTCTTT
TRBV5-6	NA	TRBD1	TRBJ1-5	CASSFGTGGNQPQHF	TGTGCCAGCAGCTTTGGGACAGGGGGCAATCAGCCCCAGCATTTT
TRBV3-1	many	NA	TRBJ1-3	CASSQRNTIYF	TGTGCCAGCAGCCAAAGAAACACCATATATTTT
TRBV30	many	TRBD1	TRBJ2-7	CAWSRGPSWGQYF	TGTGCCTGGAGTAGGGGGCCCTCGTGGGGGCAGTACTTC
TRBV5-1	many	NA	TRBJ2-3	CASSPGKASDTQYF	TGCGCCAGCAGCCCGGGGAAGGCCTCAGATACGCAGTATTTT
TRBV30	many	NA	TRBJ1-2	CAWKGGNYGYTF	TGTGCCTGGAAGGGGGGAAACTATGGCTACACCTTC
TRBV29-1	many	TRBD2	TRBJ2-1	CSVGGRSSYNEQFF	TGCAGCGTGGGCGGGAGGAGCTCCTACAATGAGCAGTTCTTC
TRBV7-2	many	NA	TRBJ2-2	CASSLAGGRRAAGELFF	TGTGCCAGCAGCTTAGCTGGGGGCAGGAGGGCCGCCGGGGAGCTGTTTTTT
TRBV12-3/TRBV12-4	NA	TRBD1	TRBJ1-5	CASSFVGQGVEGQPQHF	TGTGCCAGCAGTTTCGTGGGACAGGGTGTCGAAGGTCAGCCCCAGCATTTT
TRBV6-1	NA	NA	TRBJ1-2	CASSDEGGKNGYTF	TGTGCCAGCAGTGATGAGGGGGGAAAAAATGGCTACACCTTC
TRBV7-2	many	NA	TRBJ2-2	CASSFQGGFNTGELFF	TGTGCCAGCAGTTTTCAGGGGGGCTTCAACACCGGGGAGCTGTTTTTT
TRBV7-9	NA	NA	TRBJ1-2	CASSPTDRADYGYTF	TGTGCCAGCAGCCCAACCGACAGAGCTGACTATGGCTACACCTTC
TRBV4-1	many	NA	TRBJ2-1	CASSQDRVIDEQFF	TGCGCCAGCAGCCAAGATAGGGTGATTGATGAGCAGTTCTTC
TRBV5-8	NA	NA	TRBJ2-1	CASSGRTAWGEQFF	TGTGCCAGCAGCGGAAGGACAGCGTGGGGTGAGCAGTTCTTC
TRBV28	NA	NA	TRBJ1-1	CASSLSGEAAEAFF	TGTGCCAGCAGTTTAAGCGGAGAGGCCGCTGAAGCTTTCTTT
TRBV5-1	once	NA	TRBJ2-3	CASGLGQISTDTQYF	TGCGCTAGCGGCTTGGGACAGATTAGCACAGATACGCAGTATTTT
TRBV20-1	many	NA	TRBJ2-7	CSARLVGSSYEQYF	TGCAGTGCTAGATTGGTGGGTTCCTCCTACGAGCAGTACTTC
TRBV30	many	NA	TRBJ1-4	CAWSVLLLREEKLFF	TGTGCCTGGAGTGTGTTACTCCTCAGGGAAGAAAAACTGTTTTTT
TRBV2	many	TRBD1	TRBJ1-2	CASSSGTGNYGYTF	TGTGCCAGCAGTTCCGGGACAGGGAACTATGGCTACACCTTC
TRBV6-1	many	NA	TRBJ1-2	CASSHRSGAGNYGYTF	TGTGCCAGCAGTCATCGGTCGGGGGCGGGTAACTATGGCTACACCTTC
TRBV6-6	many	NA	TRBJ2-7	CASSHSGNRVYEQYF	TGTGCCAGCAGTCACTCGGGGAACAGGGTCTACGAGCAGTACTTC
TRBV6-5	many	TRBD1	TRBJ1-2	CASTDRGDYGYTF	TGTGCCAGCACAGACAGGGGGGATTATGGCTACACCTTC
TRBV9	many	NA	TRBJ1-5	CASSVHEGRYLEKNQPQHF	TGTGCCAGCAGCGTACATGAGGGCAGATATTTAGAAAAAAATCAGCCCCAGCATTTT
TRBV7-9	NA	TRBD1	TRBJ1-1	CASSPLPGQWAHEAFF	TGTGCCAGCTCCCCGCTGCCGGGACAGTGGGCTCATGAAGCTTTCTTT
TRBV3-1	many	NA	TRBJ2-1	CASSQGPYNEQFF	TGTGCCAGCAGCCAGGGACCGTACAATGAGCAGTTCTTC